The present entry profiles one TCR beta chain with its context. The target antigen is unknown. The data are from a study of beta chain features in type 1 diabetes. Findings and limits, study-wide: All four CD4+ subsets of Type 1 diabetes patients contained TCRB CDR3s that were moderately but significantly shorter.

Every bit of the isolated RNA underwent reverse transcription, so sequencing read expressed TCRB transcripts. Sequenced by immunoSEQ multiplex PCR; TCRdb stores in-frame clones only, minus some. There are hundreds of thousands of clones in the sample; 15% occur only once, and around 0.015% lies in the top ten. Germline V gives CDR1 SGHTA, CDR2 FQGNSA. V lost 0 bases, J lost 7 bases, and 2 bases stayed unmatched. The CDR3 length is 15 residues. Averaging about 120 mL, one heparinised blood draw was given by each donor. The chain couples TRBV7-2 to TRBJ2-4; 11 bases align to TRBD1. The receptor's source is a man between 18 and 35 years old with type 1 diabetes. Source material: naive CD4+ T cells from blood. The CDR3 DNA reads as TGTGCCAGCAGCTTAGCAGGGACAGGGGGGAACATTCAGTACTTC. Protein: CASSLAGTGGNIQYF.